This T cell receptor (beta chain) was identified during a study of spatial heterogeneity in lung cancer. The overall study: Detection of beta-chain sequences consistently exceeded that of alpha-chain sequences. As counted in raw reads, each unique TCR and UMI combination appeared more than ten times on average. General study points: Circulating ubiquitous expanded tumor TCRs were observed more frequently at resection than at follow-up.

Documented time point: sample taken at primary tumor resection. Tumor, nontumor lung or frozen PBMC supplied whole RNA that was sequenced unsorted. Individually, TCR cDNA molecules were each labelled with a unique molecular identifier. TCRdb reanalysed the 5' RACE reads using MiXCR and keeps one entry per CDR3 protein. This sample carries 2,500 to 3,500 distinct CDR3 sequences, about 29% of them seen once, and the ten largest clones take under 50%. A note on this clonotype: Its antigen is unknown. This beta chain was picked up by a library intended for alpha chains and is off target, so its count carries little meaning.

Trimming cost V 1 base and J 2 bases, with 14 bases left between them. This CDR3 is 16 amino acids long. Per germline, CDR1 MGHRA and CDR2 YSYEKL. The sequence was obtained from a female donor with early-stage non-small cell lung cancer. V gene TRBV4-1 combines with J gene TRBJ2-5; D is possibly TRBD1 (5 bases). Sample: PBMCs, taken at surgery. The CDR3 loop is CASSQVQGARQETQYF. The DNA of the CDR3 is TGCGCCAGCAGCCAAGTACAAGGGGCGCGACAAGAGACCCAGTACTTC.